A single TCR beta chain is shown here with its context. This specimen includes other DNA sequences encoding the same CDR3. Enrollment of patients from Seattle took place during active infection, with longitudinal follow-up. The sample belongs to a study of blood T cell repertoires in COVID-19. CDR1 SGDLS and CDR2 YYNGEE come from the germline V gene. The CDR3 length is 13 residues. Between the trimmed V and J ends, which lost 0 bases and 0 bases, there was a span of 4 bases. Assay: immunoSEQ multiplex PCR; the TCRdb copy retains only in-frame clones and omits some. The sample records roughly 300,000 clones, about 88% being singletons.

The material sequenced was peripheral blood. The chain joins TRBV9 to TRBJ2-7; D is unclear. The receptor was derived from a human donor with COVID-19, enrolled during active disease. The donor label of this sample is uncertain. CDR3 in amino acids: CASSVAGSYEQYF. The CDR3 DNA sequence: TGTGCCAGCAGCGTAGCGGGCTCCTACGAGCAGTACTTC. Full variable domain (remainder filled in from reference TRBV9 and TRBJ2-7): DSGVTQTPKHLITATGQRVTLRCSPRSGDLSVYWYQQSLDQGLQFLIQYYNGEERAKGNILERFSAQQFPDLHSELNLSSLELGDSALYFCASSVAGSYEQYFGPGTRLTVT.